This T cell receptor (beta chain) was recorded in a study of regulatory T cells in long-lasting Graves disease (dated by TCRdb to the early 2020s). Broadly, across the study: Antithyroid drugs had been taken for less than 3 months by newly diagnosed Graves' disease patients. A total of 35 or so samples were covered by TCR sequencing, comprising some 13 persistent and around 20 newly diagnosed Graves' disease patients. The study was registered as a clinical trial and conducted in China. Peripheral blood TCR sequencing and RNA sequencing compared persistent Graves' disease patients with newly diagnosed Graves' disease patients.

The library was built by means of multiplex PCR. Sequencing was performed on an Illumina HiSeq 4000. CDR3 regions were amplified by Arm-PCR with iRepertoire HTBI primers to construct TCR beta libraries. Gel purification was performed on PCR products prior to sequencing. The original pipeline was this. Across samples, roughly 60 TRBV and over 11 TRBJ segments were identified and used for gene usage analysis of CDR3 amino acid clonotypes. COPE and FqMerger were used to merge filtered high-quality paired reads into contigs. BLAST was used to align contigs to IMGT TRBV, TRBD and TRBJ reference genes, and CDR3 was defined according to IMGT. Any clonotype with a frequency above 0.1% was classified as a highly expanded clone. Shannon entropy served as the measure of repertoire diversity, while the Gini coefficient captured V-J evenness. Clonotypes shared by more than one individual were considered public. Clones were called with MiXCR by TCRdb after fastp trimmed the public reads at Q25, and only in-frame beta chains were retained. Entries are consolidated by CDR3 protein sequence, retaining the most common genes and DNA. These V and J calls rely on TCRdb rather than the paper's analysis. In this sample the table shows a few hundred thousand distinct CDR3 sequences, 16% of which occur a single time. The top ten clones comprise roughly 29% of the sample.

Results the study describes overall, beyond this receptor: Only peripheral blood was studied, because thyroid tissue, the primary lesion, was inaccessible. Lower TCR Shannon entropy and fewer highly expanded clones were observed in persistent Graves' disease patients than in newly diagnosed patients, which suggested clonal expansion. Sequencing and analysis were restricted to the TCR beta chain. A larger number of public clonotypes was shared among persistent patients (approximately 2,500) than among newly diagnosed patients (roughly 930). The authors noted that the small sample size was a limitation that may lower accuracy.

Reading the label with the study, this specimen's time point is: newly diagnosed GD, antithyroid drugs for less than 3 months. For both TCR sequencing and RNA sequencing, RNA was extracted from PBMCs in TRIzol. Graves' disease was diagnosed according to American Thyroid Association guidelines. Recruitment of patients was carried out at an endocrinology department in Xi'an, China. Each patient gave about 8.1 milliliters of peripheral blood, collected in an EDTA anticoagulant tube. Ficoll Paque Plus density gradient separation was used to isolate PBMCs, and no further T cell sorting was performed. An Agilent 2100 Bioanalyzer and agarose gel were used to assess RNA quality, and a NanoDrop 2000 was used to measure RNA concentration. About this clonotype itself: The target of this receptor is not known. Base qualities are missing; no much larger clone stands one base away.

These data also formed part of another study, on T cells in Graves' hyperthyroidism and ophthalmopathy. The second paper further reports: Stable Graves' hyperthyroidism was defined as the absence of progression to ophthalmopathy over 18 months of follow-up. Hyperthyroidism patients were newly diagnosed, with disease duration under 2 months, and aged 18 to 65 years. The study excluded patients with uncontrolled infections, other autoimmune diseases, pregnancy or lactation. Diagnoses were based on clinical symptoms, serum thyroxine and TRAb, thyroid ultrasound and orbital computed tomography. The TCR CDR3 was subjected to a first round of RT-PCR using the HTBI primer set and the Qiagen OneStep RT-PCR kit. Most expanded thyroid clonotypes (frequency above 0.001) were also found in blood, which suggests that blood repertoires may mirror thyroid immune responses. A 13 V-J signature model separated ophthalmopathy from stable hyperthyroidism, with roughly 88% sensitivity and roughly 84% specificity in cross-validation and 80%/75% in testing. In validation, the model predicted progression to ophthalmopathy with over 60% sensitivity and around 72% specificity, a median of 6.5 months before onset. To identify TCR V-J signatures that set the groups apart, the researchers used a discovery cohort of 90 to 100 patients, made up of some 41 with Graves' ophthalmopathy and some 55 with stable Graves' hyperthyroidism. Prospective prediction of ophthalmopathy was tested in an independent validation cohort of some 20 hyperthyroidism patients and some 17 patients who later progressed to ophthalmopathy. The roughly 100 discovery patients were randomly divided into training and test sets at a 7:3 ratio. In about 6 Graves' hyperthyroidism patients, the study also compared T-cell repertoires from thyroid tissue with T-cell repertoires from blood. After sampling, hyperthyroidism patients received methimazole starting at 30 mg daily, and ophthalmopathy patients received high-dose intravenous methylprednisolone. Libraries were constructed in a second round of multiplex PCR, after which size selection and purification were performed. Paired-end sequencing of the libraries was performed with 100 bp reads on an Illumina HiSeq2000. SOAPnuke was used to process the raw data, throwing out any read that contained adapters or uncalled bases, had a mean Phred below 15, or lacked an exact constant-primer or identifier match. COPE v1.2.5 was used to merge high-quality paired reads, and clonotypes were defined as unique nucleotide sequences. MiTCR v1.1 was used to align clonotypes to the IMGT TRBV, TRBD and TRBJ reference segments. The analysis was restricted to V-J combinations with a frequency above 0.0001, which together covered over 99% of the repertoires. The TCS score was defined as the ratio of F50 (clonal expansion) to E x V (chaos), calculated using BLOSUM62-based TCRdist between CDR3 peptides within each V-J. Welch's t-statistics and random forest reduced several hundred V-J features to under 15, which were used in a naive Bayes classifier (R e1071). Sample size was not statistically predetermined, and investigators were not blinded to group allocation. According to the paper, TCR Vbeta CDR3 sequencing was carried out on 135 peripheral blood samples, which came from around 43 ophthalmopathy, around 74 hyperthyroidism and about 17 progressor patients.

This material consisted of peripheral blood mononuclear cells (PBMCs), taken at new diagnosis, from a patient treated with antithyroid drugs. This clonotype originated in a man between 40 and 49 years old with Graves disease. Donor details come from another sample of the same person, matched by shared clones.

Read as DNA, the sequence is TGCGCCAGCAGCCCCGGGGGCCGATTAGTATTGGGCTATGGCTACACCTTC. This gives the protein CASSPGGRLVLGYGYTF. This receptor chain uses TRBV5-1 and TRBJ1-2; a tentative D match to TRBD1 spans 6 bases. Based on the germline V gene, the CDR1 and CDR2 sequences are SGHRS and YFSETQ. From the cysteine up to the phenylalanine, the CDR3 has a length of 17 residues. CDR3 DNA is the only sequence kept; it has 51 bases, read in frame from the first base. Trimming takes 4 bases from V and 4 bases from J, and the germline ends sit 23 bases apart.